This entry features one T cell receptor beta chain sequence. Clones were read by immunoSEQ multiplex PCR, and TCRdb kept only the in-frame ones, dropping some. The sample has about 170,000 clones; roughly 85% are singletons. This CDR3 spans 15 amino acids. The V segment lost 4 bases and the J segment 1 base; nucleotides outside the gene matches: 3. Germline V gene data show CDR1 as SNHLY and CDR2 as FYNNEI. The sample originates from a study of blood T cell repertoires in COVID-19. Sequencing was done on a sample of peripheral blood. The V and J genes are TRBV2 and TRBJ1-4; the match to TRBD1 covers 7 bases. This receptor was obtained from a human donor with acute or convalescent COVID-19. The donor label of this sample is uncertain. As DNA, the CDR3 is TGTGCCAGCAGTGGAGGGGGCAAAACTAATGAAAAACTGTTTTTT. This encodes CASSGGGKTNEKLFF. Filled out from reference TRBV2 and TRBJ1-4, the complete variable domain reads EPEVTQTPSHQVTQMGQEVILRCVPISNHLYFYWYRQILGQKVEFLVSFYNNEISEKSEIFDDQFSVERPDGSNFTLKIRSTKLEDSAMYFCASSGGGKTNEKLFFGSGTQLSVL.